This passage covers 10 T cell receptor beta chains from one sample sequenced in a study of shared clonotypes between healthy human individuals. This table comes from immunoSEQ multiplex PCR, and its TCRdb copy is limited to in-frame clones, with some not included. The table has more than 2 million clones, approximately 94% seen once. Sample: naive CD4+ T cells sorted from blood. Subset described: CD45RA+ positively selected. The receptors come from a man younger than 35 in good health.

This chain joins TRBV7-9 and TRBJ1-6; 8 bases are shared with TRBD1. The trim removed 5 bases at V and 5 bases at J, leaving 5 bases unmatched. Looked up from germline, CDR1 is SEHNR and CDR2 is FQNEAQ (reference sequence). The CDR3 runs 15 residues. The CDR3 DNA is TGTGCCAGCAGCATGGGGGACAGGAATAATTCACCCCTCCACTTT. As protein: CASSMGDRNNSPLHF.

V is TRBV6-5 and J is TRBJ1-1, with a weak D call TRBD1 (6 bases). Between the trimmed V and J ends, which lost 4 bases and 7 bases, there was a span of 16 bases. The CDR3 runs 14 residues. CDR1 and CDR2 from the germline V gene are MNHEY and SVGAGI. The CDR3 DNA is TGTGCCAGCAGTTTCAACAGGGAACGGGGTGAAGCTTTCTTT. It is translated as CASSFNRERGEAFF.

Concerning this clone: The same CDR3 can be traced to other DNA sequences in this sample. The chain joins TRBV5-1 to TRBJ1-1; 8 positions match TRBD1. CDR3 size: 15 residues. Trimming removed 3 bases from V and 0 bases from J; junction bases left unmatched: 4. CDR1 and CDR2 (germline): SGHRS, YFSETQ. CDR3 DNA: TGCGCCAGCAGCTCAGGACAGGGATTGAACACTGAAGCTTTCTTT. Protein: CASSSGQGLNTEAFF.

The sample holds one count of this clone. The chain recombines TRBV7-2 with TRBJ1-2; the D gene is possibly TRBD1 (5 bases). The CDR3 length is 16 residues. Looked up from germline, CDR1 is SGHTA and CDR2 is FQGNSA. The V end lost 5 bases, the J end lost 9 bases, and 25 bases lay between the germline ends. CDR3 nucleotides: TGTGCCAGCAGCGCCGAAAAATTGGGGCGAGGTAGTCGCTACACCTTC. This codes for CASSAEKLGRGSRYTF.

The chain couples TRBV28 to TRBJ2-1; D uncertain. This CDR3 contains 15 residues. Germline loops: CDR1 MDHEN, CDR2 SYDVKM. V gave up 5 bases and J gave up 5 bases, with 16 bases separating them. In nucleotides, the CDR3 is TGTGCCAGCAGTAAACCCCTGGCGAGAGACAATGAGCAGTTCTTC. The encoded protein is CASSKPLARDNEQFF.

The CDR3 sequence: CASSLLIKAGRRLFF. DNA of the CDR3: TGTGCCAGCAGTTTATTAATTAAGGCAGGGCGAAGACTGTTTTTT. The V gene is TRBV28, the J gene TRBJ1-4, with D possibly being TRBD1 (5 bases). The CDR3 runs to 15 residues. The V end lost 1 base, the J end lost 13 bases, and 19 bases lay between the germline ends. Per germline, CDR1 MDHEN and CDR2 SYDVKM. The variable domain in full, with the rest retrieved from reference TRBV28 and TRBJ1-4, is DVKVTQSSRYLVKRTGEKVFLECVQDMDHENMFWYRQDPGLGLRLIYFSYDVKMKEKGDIPEGYSVSREKKERFSLILESASTNQTSMYLCASSLLIKAGRRLFFGSGTQLSVL.

CDR3 protein: CASSRQVSATQYF. CDR3 DNA: TGTGCCAGTAGCCGACAGGTATCAGCTACGCAGTATTTT. V usage is TRBV19 and J usage is TRBJ2-3; TRBD1 might be the D (6 bases). This CDR3 comprises 13 residues. Germline CDR1 LNHDA, CDR2 SQIVND (reference sequence). V lost 6 bases and J lost 8, with 15 bases in between.

V usage is TRBV11-2 and J usage is TRBJ2-3; 7 bases are a match to TRBD1. The CDR3 has 15 amino acids. Germline lookup yields CDR1 SGHAT and CDR2 FQNNGV. Losses at the gene ends were 5 bases for V and 5 bases for J; bases not matched to a gene: 10. The CDR3 region is CASSLTGQNIDTQYF. The CDR3 DNA follows: TGTGCCAGCAGCCTAACGGGACAGAATATAGATACGCAGTATTTT.

The V gene is TRBV27, the J gene TRBJ2-4, with D hard to call. The CDR3 extends over 14 amino acids. CDR1 is MNHEY, CDR2 SMNVEV, per germline (reference sequence). Trimming cost V 3 bases and J 0 bases, with 6 bases left between them. The CDR3 is CASSFSSAKNIQYF. CDR3 in DNA: TGTGCCAGCAGTTTTTCTTCAGCCAAAAACATTCAGTACTTC.

The chain employs TRBV6-5 and TRBJ1-2, with 7 bases aligning to TRBD1. The germline V gene encodes CDR1 MNHEY and CDR2 SVGAGI. CDR3 length: 12 residues. With V trimmed by 6 bases and J by 8 bases, 6 bases remained unmatched. The CDR3 bases are TGTGCCAGCAGACGTACAGGGGAAGGCTACACCTTC. It is translated as CASRRTGEGYTF.